Below, 20 T cell receptor beta chains from the same sample are listed, as sequenced in a study of blood T cells in healthy people across ages. A J-beta primer mix and a sample-barcoded 5' primer were used in a second PCR of roughly 7 to 12 cycles. TCRdb reprocessed the 5' RACE reads with MiXCR, giving one entry per CDR3 protein. Of about 1.8 million distinct CDR3 sequences detected, less than 50% appear once; the ten largest clones hold roughly 2.1%. The sequenced sample was blood. The source is a woman between 40 and 50 years old in good health.

The gene calls are TRBV4-1 and TRBJ2-1; D is possibly TRBD1 (6 bases). Germline assignment: CDR1 MGHRA and CDR2 YSYEKL. Trimming took off 2 bases at V and 3 bases at J, with 11 bases between the two ends. This CDR3 is 15 amino acids long. CDR3 loop: CASSQQGSVYNEQFF. CDR3 sequence (DNA): TGCGCCAGCAGCCAACAGGGGTCGGTCTACAATGAGCAGTTCTTC.

CDR3 bases: TGTGCCAGCCGTCGGGCGGGCGGGGGCCCAGATACGCAGTATTTT. As protein: CASRRAGGGPDTQYF. The chain combines TRBV6-5 with TRBJ2-3; tentatively, D is TRBD2 (7 bases). The germline gives CDR1 MNHEY, CDR2 SVGAGI. Trimming cost V 8 bases and J 4 bases, with 19 bases left between them. The CDR3 sequence is 15 residues long.

The chain's CDR3 is CASSQDGGQKNIQYF. The CDR3 region has the DNA TGCGCCAGCAGCCAAGATGGGGGACAGAAAAACATTCAGTACTTC. The gene calls are TRBV4-3 and TRBJ2-4; TRBD1 agrees at 7 bases. Germline CDR1 and CDR2: LGHNA and YSLEER. The CDR3 sequence is 15 residues long. The ends lost 0 bases at V and 4 bases at J; junction bases unmatched: 3.

This clonotype was detected ten times or more. The rearrangement joins TRBV13 to TRBJ2-5, with 8 bases fitting TRBD2. The V and J ends lost 4 bases and 1 base, in that order; junction bases with no gene match: 5. Germline CDR1 PRHDT, CDR2 FYEKMQ (reference sequence). The CDR3 length is 15 residues. In DNA form, the CDR3 reads TGTGCCAGCAGCTCACGGGGGGGCCCCCAAGAGACCCAGTACTTC. Its protein is CASSSRGGPQETQYF.

The chain uses TRBV7-8 and TRBJ2-5; a possible D gene is TRBD2 (6 bases). V was pared by 1 base and J by 2 bases, with 20 bases between. This CDR3 spans 18 amino acids. The germline CDR1 and CDR2 sequences are SGHVS and FQNEAQ. The CDR3 bases are TGTGCCAGCAGCTTAGTTCTGATGGGGGGAGCCACTCAAGAGACCCAGTACTTC. Translated, it gives CASSLVLMGGATQETQYF. Complete variable domain (other parts from reference TRBV7-8 and TRBJ2-5): GAGVSQSPRYKVAKRGQDVALRCDPISGHVSLFWYQQALGQGPEFLTYFQNEAQLDKSGLPSDRFFAERPEGSVSTLKIQRTQQEDSAVYLCASSLVLMGGATQETQYFGPGTRLLVL.

This clonotype was seen only once. The chain is built from TRBV29-1 and TRBJ1-2, with D possibly TRBD1 on 6 matching bases. The V gene's germline CDR1 is SQVTM and CDR2 ANQGSEA. Trimming pared 0 bases from V and 4 bases from J, leaving 12 bases between. The CDR3 totals 14 residues. The CDR3 protein is CSVEDQLTGYGYTF. CDR3 DNA sequence: TGCAGCGTTGAAGATCAATTGACAGGCTATGGCTACACCTTC. Supplemented by reference TRBV29-1 and TRBJ1-2, the full variable domain reads SAVISQKPSRDICQRGTSLTIQCQVDSQVTMMFWYRQQPGQSLTLIATANQGSEATYESGFVIDKFPISRPNLTFSTLTVSNMSPEDSSIYLCSVEDQLTGYGYTFGSGTRLTVV.

This clonotype has more than one count but fewer than ten. V is TRBV29-1 and J is TRBJ1-5, with TRBD1 as a possible D gene (5 bases). The CDR3 runs 15 residues. Trimming took off 5 bases at V and 6 bases at J, with 20 bases between the two ends. Germline V gene lookup returns CDR1 SQVTM and CDR2 ANQGSEA. The CDR3 loop reads CSVTAQDDPFQPQHF. CDR3 bases: TGCAGCGTTACCGCACAGGACGACCCCTTTCAGCCCCAGCATTTT.

V usage is TRBV7-2 and J usage is TRBJ1-1; D remains ambiguous. V dropped 6 bases and J dropped 0 bases, with 14 bases sitting between them. The CDR3 loop spans 15 amino acids. Germline loops: CDR1 SGHTA, CDR2 FQGNSA. The DNA for the CDR3 is TGTGCCAGCAGAGCATTCGACGAAATGAACACTGAAGCTTTCTTT. Its translation: CASRAFDEMNTEAFF.

The chain couples TRBV3-1 to TRBJ2-6; D possibly corresponds to TRBD1 (6 bases). CDR1 and CDR2 from the germline V gene are LGHDT and YNNKEL (reference sequence). The ends were cut back, 2 bases at V and 1 base at J, with 9 bases in the middle. This CDR3 is 16 amino acids long. Here the CDR3 reads CASSQQQGSGANVLTF. The CDR3 coding sequence is TGTGCCAGCAGCCAACAACAGGGTTCTGGGGCCAACGTCCTGACTTTC.

CDR3 nucleotide sequence: TGCAGTGCTAGGGGCGGGGGGGATGACTCTAGCACAGATACGCAGTATTTT. This encodes CSARGGGDDSSTDTQYF. The chain joins TRBV20-1 to TRBJ2-3; 9 nucleotides align to TRBD2. The CDR3 runs 17 residues. Trimming cost V 3 bases and J 0 bases; bases outside gene matches: 10. Germline V CDR1 and CDR2: DFQATT, SNEGSKA (reference sequence).

The rearrangement uses TRBV7-2 and TRBJ2-1; 9 nucleotides agree with TRBD2. Germline CDR1 is SGHTA and CDR2 is FQGNSA. The CDR3 consists of 16 residues. Germline trimming cut 5 bases from V and 9 bases from J; bases unmatched to any gene: 14. CDR3 bases: TGTGCCAGCAGCCCCAGTGGCCTAGCGGGGATAAGTGAGCAGTTCTTC. Translated: CASSPSGLAGISEQFF.

This clonotype was recorded a few times. CDR3 in DNA: TGTGCCAGCAACCGGTGGCCTAGTACCACCGACGAGCAGTACTTC. Amino acids: CASNRWPSTTDEQYF. The chain combines TRBV6-2 or TRBV6-3 with TRBJ2-7; unclear D gene. V gave up 7 bases and J gave up 5 bases, with 21 bases separating them. Germline values: CDR1 MNHEY, CDR2 SVGEGT. The CDR3 extends over 15 amino acids.

The V gene is TRBV4-1, the J gene TRBJ2-4; 10 positions agree with TRBD1. Germline values: CDR1 MGHRA, CDR2 YSYEKL. V lost 4 bases and J lost 6; bases outside the gene matches: 15. The CDR3 runs to 18 residues. The CDR3 bases are TGCGCCAGCAGCCCCGGGGAGTGGGGGACAGGGGTGGGAAACATTCAGTACTTC. The encoded protein is CASSPGEWGTGVGNIQYF.

The chain couples TRBV12-3 or TRBV12-4 to TRBJ2-1, with D maybe TRBD1 (5 bases). The V end lost 1 base, the J end lost 9 bases, and 10 bases lay between the germline ends. This CDR3 has 13 residues. CDR3 bases: TGTGCCAGCAGTTTAGAGCAGGGATCTGAGCAGTTCTTC. Translated: CASSLEQGSEQFF.

The rearrangement links TRBV20-1 to TRBJ2-4; D ambiguous. With the DNA end fitting TRBJ2-7 better, the J assignment may be wrong. CDR1 and CDR2 from the germline V gene are DFQATT and SNEGSKA (reference sequence). This CDR3 comprises 14 residues. The DNA of the CDR3 is TGCAGCGTTAGAGATCGGTTAAAGCCTGGCGAGCAGTACTTC. It encodes CSVRDRLKPGEQYF.

This clonotype was recorded a few times. This sequence joins TRBV12-3 or TRBV12-4 and TRBJ2-5; D not resolved. CDR3 length equals 12 residues. The ends were cut back, 7 bases at V and 5 bases at J, with 11 bases in the middle. This CDR3 is CASTSQLETQYF. The CDR3 DNA is TGTGCCAGCACCTCTCAACTCGAGACCCAGTACTTC.

This clonotype was seen only a few times. The rearrangement joins TRBV7-9 to TRBJ2-3; 7 bases align to TRBD1. The CDR3 consists of 16 residues. The V gene end was trimmed by 1 base and the J gene end by 2 bases; junction bases not matched to a gene: 6. Germline CDR1 and CDR2: SEHNR and FQNEAQ (reference sequence). The DNA for the CDR3 is TGTGCCAGCAGCTTAGGTGGACAGGTCAACACAGATACGCAGTATTTT. Protein sequence: CASSLGGQVNTDTQYF.

This rearrangement joins TRBV4-2 to TRBJ2-5, with a possible D match to TRBD1 (6 bases). Deletions cut 1 base from V and 1 base from J, with 19 bases between. From germline, CDR1 is LGHNA and CDR2 YNFKEQ. This CDR3 contains 18 residues. In DNA form, the CDR3 reads TGTGCCAGCAGCCAAGGATCGCCTCGGACAGCCGTCCAAGAGACCCAGTACTTC. This gives the protein CASSQGSPRTAVQETQYF.

Regarding this clonotype: Compared with germline, one end of the junction differs, possibly owing to a read error. The rearrangement links TRBV5-1 to TRBJ2-5; 7 positions match TRBD2. CDR3 length: 15 residues. The germline gives CDR1 SGHRS, CDR2 YFSETQ. The DNA of the CDR3 is TGCGCCCGCAGCTCCGGGTCGGGGGGCCAAGAGACCCAGTACTTC. It translates to CARSSGSGGQETQYF.

The chain combines TRBV20-1 with TRBJ1-6; D unclear. Germline V gene sequence: CDR1 DFQATT, CDR2 SNEGSKA (reference sequence). The CDR3 contains 15 residues. V was pared by 3 bases and J by 6 bases, with 15 bases between. CDR3 in amino acids: CSASSPPGTNSPLHF. CDR3 bases: TGCAGTGCTAGCAGCCCCCCAGGCACTAATTCACCCCTCCACTTT.